What follows are 8 T cell receptor beta chains derived from one specimen sequenced in a study of blood T cells in healthy people across ages. A second roughly 6 to 11 cycle PCR used barcoded and J-beta primers. TCRdb re-called the 5' RACE reads through MiXCR, storing one row per CDR3 protein. The top ten clones hold 0.75% of a sample with under 1,100,000 distinct CDR3 sequences, roughly a quarter of them seen once. The data also belong to a second study, concerning T cells of mothers and their children.

Sequences were obtained from blood. The receptors come from a girl aged 2 to 9 in good health.

The chain couples TRBV19 to TRBJ2-7, with a tentative D call TRBD2 (5 bases). Germline-derived CDR1 and CDR2 are LNHDA and SQIVND (reference sequence). The length of the CDR3 is 13 residues. V lost 11 bases, J lost 8 bases, and 22 bases lay in between. CDR3 sequence (DNA): TGTGCCGATCCCCCATCGAAGCGGATCAAGCAGTACTTC. It specifies CADPPSKRIKQYF.

The chain uses TRBV7-8 and TRBJ2-7, with 7 bases lining up with TRBD2. The V and J ends lost 5 bases and 0 bases, in that order; junction bases with no gene match: 4. CDR1 and CDR2 (germline): SGHVS, FQNEAQ. The CDR3 covers 14 residues. CDR3 sequence (DNA): TGTGCCAGCAGCGCGGGAGCCCCCTCCTACGAGCAGTACTTC. Protein product: CASSAGAPSYEQYF. Variable domain in full (rest from reference TRBV7-8 and TRBJ2-7): GAGVSQSPRYKVAKRGQDVALRCDPISGHVSLFWYQQALGQGPEFLTYFQNEAQLDKSGLPSDRFFAERPEGSVSTLKIQRTQQEDSAVYLCASSAGAPSYEQYFGPGTRLTVT.

The chain couples TRBV5-8 to TRBJ1-2; no definite D call. Trimming shortened V by 1 base and J by 4 bases, and 8 bases separated the two germline ends. Looked up from germline, CDR1 is SGHTS and CDR2 is YDEGEE. The CDR3 totals 13 residues. The CDR3 region has the DNA TGTGCCAGCAGCTTGCAGGTCCTCTATGGCTACACCTTC. Its translation: CASSLQVLYGYTF.

This clonotype occurred a few times. The rearrangement uses TRBV28 and TRBJ1-6; TRBD1 might be the D (5 bases). V was pared by 4 bases and J by 11 bases, with 15 bases between. The germline V gene encodes CDR1 MDHEN and CDR2 SYDVKM. The CDR3 has 14 residues. CDR3 amino acids: CASSSIRGATPLHF. The CDR3 DNA reads TGTGCCAGCAGTTCCATTCGTGGGGCAACACCCCTCCACTTT.

This clonotype has more than one count but fewer than ten. In DNA form, the CDR3 reads TGTGCCAGCAGTTATGGTGGCGGAACTTACACTGAAGCTTTCTTT. It yields the protein CASSYGGGTYTEAFF. This sequence joins TRBV7-9 and TRBJ1-1; no firm D call. The CDR3 covers 15 residues. V lost 6 bases, J lost 3 bases, and 17 bases lay in between. CDR1 is SEHNR and CDR2 is FQNEAQ in the germline V gene (reference sequence).

This clonotype was seen a few times. The CDR3 DNA reads TGTGCCAGCAGCTCCGGACGGGTCTATGAAAAACTGTTTTTT. Translated: CASSSGRVYEKLFF. The chain combines TRBV7-2 with TRBJ1-4; no clear D. This CDR3 contains 14 residues. Trimming left V 4 bases short and J 6 bases short, with 12 bases between. Germline V CDR1 and CDR2: SGHTA, FQGNSA.

The chain uses TRBV3-1 and TRBJ1-4; D gene unclear. Deletions cut 5 bases from V and 4 bases from J, with 11 bases between. The length of the CDR3 is 14 residues. CDR1 is LGHDT, CDR2 YNNKEL, per germline (reference sequence). DNA for the CDR3: TGTGCCAGCAGCTACAGATACAGTAATGAAAAACTGTTTTTT. Translating it yields CASSYRYSNEKLFF.

The V call is TRBV4-1, the J call TRBJ2-7; no definite D call. In germline, CDR1 is MGHRA, CDR2 YSYEKL. The germline V and J ends were trimmed by 0 bases and 1 base, with 13 bases remaining between them. The CDR3 totals 16 residues. The CDR3 nucleotides are TGCGCCAGCAGCCAAGAGGCAGGAAGGCCTTCCTACGAGCAGTACTTC. It yields the protein CASSQEAGRPSYEQYF.